These 9 T cell receptor beta chains originate from one sample sequenced in a study of cytomegalovirus exposure and HLA in healthy donors. Researchers ran the PCR with 60 Vbeta and 13 Jbeta primers. Assay used: immunoSEQ multiplex PCR; TCRdb lists only in-frame clones, some missing. The sample lists 120,000 to 150,000 clones, roughly 81% occurring once. The sample taken for sequencing was PBMCs. The receptors here all came from a female donor in good health and CMV-seronegative.

The chain combines TRBV5-1 with TRBJ1-1; a possible D gene is TRBD1 (5 bases). The CDR3 contains 14 residues. CDR1 SGHRS and CDR2 YFSETQ come from the germline V gene. Deletions cut 4 bases from V and 2 bases from J, with 12 bases between. CDR3 protein: CASSQDTGNTEAFF. The CDR3 bases are TGCGCCAGCAGCCAAGATACAGGTAACACTGAAGCTTTCTTT.

V usage is TRBV30 and J usage is TRBJ1-1; 7 bases match TRBD1. J gave up 5 bases and V 1 base, and 4 bases lay outside the gene matches. Germline values: CDR1 GTSNPN, CDR2 SVGIG (reference sequence). This CDR3 region has 13 residues. The CDR3 DNA follows: TGTGCCTGGAGTGGACAGGGTGAAACTGAAGCTTTCTTT. The encoded protein is CAWSGQGETEAFF.

The chain joins TRBV18 to TRBJ1-1; TRBD1 matches at 7 bases. The CDR3 is 13 residues long. J was trimmed by 6 bases and V by 6 bases; bases with no gene match: 7. Germline CDR1 is KGHSH and CDR2 is LQKENI. CDR3 region: CASSQQTGPEAFF. The DNA of the CDR3 is TGTGCCAGCTCGCAACAGACAGGGCCTGAAGCTTTCTTT.

CDR3 nucleotides: TGTGCCAGCAGTTATGGTGACAGGGGTGTTGAAAAACTGTTTTTT. It is translated as CASSYGDRGVEKLFF. The V gene is TRBV6-5, the J gene TRBJ1-4; 8 positions match TRBD1. CDR1 and CDR2 from the germline V gene are MNHEY and SVGAGI. Trimming took 3 bases from V and 7 from J; bases not matched to a gene: 7. This CDR3 contains 15 residues.

This clone was counted between two and nine times. This chain connects TRBV7-9 to TRBJ1-1, with D possibly being TRBD1 (6 bases). V lost 0 bases to trimming and J lost 3 bases, with 11 bases between them. The CDR3 length is 15 residues. Germline V gives CDR1 SEHNR, CDR2 FQNEAQ (reference sequence). The chain's CDR3 is CASSLATGSDTEAFF. Written as DNA, the CDR3 is TGTGCCAGCAGCTTAGCCACAGGGTCCGACACTGAAGCTTTCTTT.

This chain links TRBV28 with TRBJ1-1, with 7 nucleotides matching TRBD1. Germline lookup yields CDR1 MDHEN and CDR2 SYDVKM. The trim removed 8 bases at V and 0 bases at J, leaving 3 bases unmatched. The CDR3 extends over 13 amino acids. The CDR3 loop reads CASSGGVNTEAFF. The CDR3 DNA follows: TGTGCCAGCTCAGGGGGAGTGAACACTGAAGCTTTCTTT.

This chain joins TRBV10-3 and TRBJ1-1, with TRBD1 matching 9 bases. With 7 bases clipped from V and 3 bases from J, the junction kept 6 bases outside the gene matches. This CDR3 is 14 amino acids long. CDR1 is ENHRY and CDR2 is SYGVKD in the germline V gene. CDR3 amino acids: CAITGTGRDTEAFF. Here the CDR3 DNA reads TGTGCCATCACTGGGACAGGGCGGGACACTGAAGCTTTCTTT.

V gene TRBV4-3 combines with J gene TRBJ1-5; D gene unclear. Trimming pared 0 bases from V and 7 bases from J, leaving 7 bases between. Germline V lookup: CDR1 LGHNA, CDR2 YSLEER. The CDR3 sequence is 13 residues long. Written as DNA, the CDR3 is TGCGCCAGCAGCCAAGATCCTAGGCAGCCCCAGCATTTT. This encodes CASSQDPRQPQHF.

The rearrangement uses TRBV5-6 and TRBJ2-3, with D possibly being TRBD2 (5 bases). This CDR3 contains 13 residues. V dropped 4 bases and J dropped 5 bases, with 11 bases sitting between them. Germline V CDR1 and CDR2: SGHDT, YYEEEE. The CDR3: CASSIGSLDTQYF. CDR3 DNA sequence: TGTGCCAGCAGCATAGGGAGCTTAGATACGCAGTATTTT.